The present TCR beta chain was sequenced within a study of T cell clonotyping in hematopoietic cell transplantation. This CDR3 has 14 amino acids. Germline values: CDR1 MNHNS, CDR2 SASEGT. The ends were cut back, 8 bases at V and 7 bases at J, with 17 bases in the middle. Points from the study as a whole: Without cell sorting, CD4 versus CD8 contributions remain unresolved. After transplant, recipient diversity fell while pathologically expanded clonotypes grew through day 180. Higher Inverse Simpson Index values in graft donor and pretransplant recipient predicted broader posttransplant TCR diversity. At the given depth, recipient repertoires were over 95% de novo clonotypes.

The table lists this clone with a few counts. What it binds is not known. Clones were read by immunoSEQ multiplex PCR, and TCRdb kept only the in-frame ones, dropping some. The sample has 13,000 to 15,000 clones; 62% are singletons. The receptor was isolated from a human donor who either received an allogeneic hematopoietic cell transplant for a myeloid malignancy or was a related donor (not recorded which). Some clones in this sample may be carry-over from other donors' samples. The rearrangement links TRBV6-1 to TRBJ1-4; possible D gene TRBD1, 6 bases. Sequencing used PBMCs. CDR3 protein: CASRRTAGGEKLFF. The CDR3 DNA sequence: TGTGCCAGCCGCAGGACAGCTGGTGGTGAAAAACTGTTTTTT.